The source of this T cell receptor (beta chain) is a study of T-cell memory formation after mild COVID-19 (dated by TCRdb to the early 2020s). Describing the broader study: TCR sequence clusters from the two donors were found to be largely donor specific. Longitudinal TCRalpha and TCRbeta repertoire sequencing tracked T-cell clones expanding and contracting after mild COVID-19 in two donors. Two young, previously healthy adult volunteers made up the cohort, one male and one female. General conclusions and limits of the study: Contracting CD4+ clones were located mainly in the CM and EM memory subsets, whereas CD8+ clones were found to be enriched in EMRA. The second-wave clones that peaked on day 37 were not confirmed to be SARS-CoV-2 specific. From day 15 to 85, contracting clones showed balanced CD4/CD8 phenotypes, whereas a second wave of clones that expanded from day 15 to 37 leaned towards CD4+. Some responding clones were found in pre-infection memory, which suggests that pre-existing cross-reactive memory T cells took part in the SARS-CoV-2 response. The study covered only two mild cases, and larger cohorts including severe cases with pre-infection samples were considered necessary.

Ficoll-Paque density gradient centrifugation was the method used to isolate PBMCs. Instrument used: Illumina NovaSeq 6000. TCRalpha and TCRbeta cDNA libraries were constructed by 5'RACE with constant-segment primers, with sample barcodes and unique molecular identifiers being introduced. Trizol reagent was used to extract RNA from every sample. Libraries were amplified in two PCR steps, with a second sample barcode and Illumina TruSeq adapters added in the second step. Libraries were sequenced on an Illumina NovaSeq with 2 x 150 bp paired-end reads. The authors' pipeline ran thus. The reads were demultiplexed and collapsed into UMI-guided consensus sequences using migec v1.2.7. Using mixcr v2.1.11, UMI consensuses were aligned to TRA and TRB V and J templates and then assembled into clonotypes. Expanded or contracted clonotypes were those called significant by both edgeR and NoisET, with noise models trained on biological replicates. edgeR calls used a false discovery rate-adjusted p below 0.01 and a log2 fold-change threshold of 1. PCA with hierarchical clustering of max-normalized trajectories of the 1000 most abundant clonotypes was used as exploratory dynamics analysis. The CD4 or CD8 phenotype of responding clones was assigned using the separately sequenced CD4+ and CD8+ repertoires. TCRdb itself trimmed the public reads at Q25 with fastp, ran MiXCR and retained productive beta chains. Identical CDR3 proteins give one entry, which carries the most common genes and DNA. TCRdb, rather than the study authors, made the V and J calls. This sample has some 330,000 distinct CDR3 sequences in its table, and under 25% of those were observed once. The ten most abundant clones make up under 15% of the sample.

This clonotype has a handful of counts. This clone's antigen is unknown. The record has no base qualities; no much larger clone is one base away. The CDR3 measures 16 amino acids from cysteine to phenylalanine. Only the CDR3 DNA stays, 48 bases, in frame from base 1. CDR1 and CDR2 are drawn from the germline V gene: KGHDR, SFDVKD. For this chain, trimming is 9 bases at the V end and 3 bases at the J end, and the number of junction bases without a gene match is 13. Recombination connected TRBV24-1 to TRBJ2-7, and TRBD1 matches 10 of the central bases. Sequenced material: PBMCs or a T cell subset sorted from them (not recorded which). This clonotype originated in an adult woman who had mild COVID-19 (a few samples of this study predate the infection). The sample titles of this study are shuffled in the database, so cell type and time point are left out; the donor was told from shared clones. CDR3 sequence: CATLDRGHERGYEQYF. The bases read TGTGCCACCCTCGACAGGGGGCACGAGCGGGGCTACGAGCAGTACTTC.